This TCR beta chain was documented in a study of T-cell memory formation after mild COVID-19. Points from the study as a whole: Whereas later expanders leaned CD4+, clones contracting day 15 to 85 showed a balanced CD4/CD8 makeup.

Trimming removed 1 base from V and 4 bases from J; junction bases left unmatched: 3. This CDR3 comprises 14 residues. Concerning this clonotype: The antigen is not known.

TCRdb independently ran MiXCR on the 5' RACE reads; one entry per CDR3 protein. This sample yields under 650,000 distinct CDR3 sequences, of which under 20% are seen a single time; about 12% belongs to the top ten. This clonotype originated in an adult woman who had mild COVID-19 (a few samples of this study predate the infection). Cell type and time point are not known. The genes are TRBV12-3 or TRBV12-4 and TRBJ1-1; 7 bases fit TRBD1. Material: PBMCs or a T cell subset sorted from them (not recorded which). This CDR3 is CASSLVSGGTEAFF. CDR3 sequence (DNA): TGTGCCAGCAGTTTAGTATCAGGGGGCACTGAAGCTTTCTTT.